The clone carrying this T cell receptor (beta chain) was observed many times. This CDR3 is 15 amino acids long. The V gene's germline CDR1 is SGHTA and CDR2 FQGNSA. V was clipped by 3 bases and J by 4 bases; unmatched bases: 7. One entry per CDR3 protein results from TCRdb running MiXCR on the 5' RACE reads. The sample consists of some 290,000 distinct CDR3 sequences, around a tenth of them appearing once. The entry originates in a study of T cells after yellow fever vaccination. The rearrangement links TRBV7-2 to TRBJ2-7, with 9 bases matching TRBD1. The receptor's source is a young man who received the YFV17D yellow fever vaccine. The sequencing used CD4+ T cells sorted from PBMCs, collected 45 days after the yellow fever booster vaccination. The CDR3 spells CASSLGTGKGYEQYF. The CDR3 DNA sequence: TGTGCCAGCAGCTTGGGGACAGGGAAAGGTTACGAGCAGTACTTC.